The sequence of this TCR beta chain was determined in a study of liver allograft versus peripheral blood T cells. Background on the study: Comparative analysis was performed on T cell receptor repertoires from transplanted livers and from recipients' peripheral blood. Study findings and constraints: Intragraft T cell receptor repertoires of liver allografts were reported to differ from peripheral blood repertoires.

About this clonotype itself: Its antigen is not identified.

Germline CDR1 and CDR2: SGHTA and FQGNSA. The CDR3 spans 15 residues. The V gene lost 3 bases and the J gene lost 1 base, with 9 bases spanning the gap. Each CDR3 protein is one row after TCRdb ran MiXCR on the reads. The table records around 16,000 distinct CDR3 sequences, more than 20% of them present only once. The chain links TRBV7-2 to TRBJ2-2, with D perhaps TRBD1 or TRBD2 (5 bases each). The receptor was isolated from a human patient who had a liver transplant. Some T cells may be provided by the graft donor. CDR3 sequence: CASSLQGVNTGELFF. The CDR3 DNA is TGTGCCAGCAGCTTGCAGGGAGTGAACACCGGGGAGCTGTTTTTT.